These 2 T cell receptor beta chains share one sample of origin, sequenced in a study of OX40 agonist ivuxolimab in advanced cancers. Profiled with immunoSEQ multiplex PCR; TCRdb holds only in-frame clones, not every one. The data hold about 72,000 clones, with about nine tenths observed a single time. The material was CD4+ or CD8+ T cells sorted from blood, obtained in a trial of the OX40 agonist ivuxolimab. The receptors here all came from an adult with an advanced solid tumor such as melanoma, head and neck, liver or kidney cancer.

The gene calls are TRBV28 and TRBJ1-1; tentatively, D is TRBD1 (6 bases). CDR3 length: 15 amino acids. Germline V lookup: CDR1 MDHEN, CDR2 SYDVKM. The ends were cut back, 10 bases at V and 4 bases at J, with 22 bases in the middle. In DNA, the CDR3 is TGTGCCACCATATTGGGGGGGCCTACTGGCACTGAAGCTTTCTTT. This encodes CATILGGPTGTEAFF.

This sequence joins TRBV7-9 and TRBJ2-7, with D perhaps assigned TRBD1 or TRBD2 (6 bases each). Trimming cost V 8 bases and J 3 bases, with 11 bases left between them. The CDR3 sequence is 12 residues long. The germline V gene encodes CDR1 SEHNR and CDR2 FQNEAQ (reference sequence). CDR3 in amino acids: CASGGRVYEQYF. CDR3 bases: TGTGCCAGCGGGGGGCGGGTCTACGAGCAGTACTTC.